This T cell receptor beta chain stems from a study of blood T cell repertoires in COVID-19. This clone was seen only a few times. With 5 bases removed from V and 10 bases from J, the gap between germline ends came to 12 bases. CDR3 length: 12 amino acids. Germline CDR1 SGHDT, CDR2 YYEEEE. Authors' methods: Reference gene primer amplification gave nucleated cell count estimates. Method: immunoSEQ multiplex PCR; TCRdb's copy keeps in-frame clones and lacks some. That table supplies the V and J calls and clone size; D and trimming were determined from the DNA. The sample has 4,500 to 5,500 clones, around 73% seen once.

The TCR was taken from a human donor in a cohort sampled during active COVID-19. The specimen sequenced was peripheral blood. The chain uses TRBV5-6 and TRBJ1-4; no reliable D call. The CDR3 region has the DNA TGTGCCAGCAGTCGGGGAGGGCTAAAACTGTTTTTT. It translates to CASSRGGLKLFF.